Presented here are 13 T cell receptor beta chains from one specimen sequenced in a study of T cells expressing NK-cell markers. From the 5' RACE reads, TCRdb lists one entry per CDR3 protein and no DNA. This specimen shows about 540,000 distinct CDR3 sequences; the ten leading clones hold approximately 3.6%. The sequencing sample was made of blood T cells: a sorted CD56 or NKG2C T cell subset, CD4+ or CD8+ T cells, or bulk PBMC T cells (not recorded which). These receptors were collected from a man aged 18 to 29 in good health.

The chain is built from TRBV24-1 and TRBJ2-1; TCRdb's D call of TRBD2 is untestable without DNA. The germline V gene has CDR1 KGHDR and CDR2 SFDVKD. CDR3 length: 18 residues. This chain's CDR3 is CATSDLTVSSGSYNEQFF.

This chain connects TRBV20-1 to TRBJ2-2; the D call of TRBD1 rests on TCRdb alone, since no DNA is present to check it. The CDR3 sequence is 14 residues long. Germline V CDR1 and CDR2: DFQATT, SNEGSKA (reference sequence). CDR3 sequence: CSARGVSAAGELFF.

V gene TRBV5-1 combines with J gene TRBJ1-4; TCRdb lists TRBD1, though no DNA is available to test this call. The CDR3 sequence is 17 residues long. Looked up from germline, CDR1 is SGHRS and CDR2 is YFSETQ. This chain's CDR3 is CASSLVPPGASNEKLFF.

This chain uses TRBV10-3 with TRBJ2-1; TCRdb picks TRBD2, but there is no DNA to check that call. This CDR3 region has 19 residues. The germline gives CDR1 ENHRY, CDR2 SYGVKD. The CDR3 region is CAISERSLAGENLYNEQFF.

V is TRBV6-5 and J is TRBJ2-1; TCRdb indicates TRBD2, and absent DNA this call remains unverified. Germline CDR1 reads MNHEY; CDR2 reads SVGAGI. The CDR3 loop spans 16 amino acids. The CDR3 protein is CASSYSGEVGYNEQFF.

The rearrangement links TRBV12-5 to TRBJ2-1; TCRdb lists TRBD2, though no DNA is available to test this call. CDR1 LGHNT and CDR2 FRNRAP come from the germline V gene. The CDR3 spans 16 residues. The CDR3 reads CASGVGAGLDNNEQFF.

The chain links TRBV3-1 to TRBJ1-4; with no DNA, the TCRdb D assignment of TRBD1 cannot be verified. Germline CDR1 is LGHDT and CDR2 is YNNKEL (reference sequence). The CDR3 has 12 amino acids. The CDR3 sequence is CASKTGSEKLFF.

The chain couples TRBV5-6 to TRBJ1-4. Per the germline V gene, CDR1 is SGHDT and CDR2 is YYEEEE. This CDR3 region has 16 residues. Here the CDR3 reads CASSGGQETTNEKLFF.

J is TRBJ2-2 and V is TRBV12-3 or TRBV12-4; the D gene TCRdb calls, TRBD1, cannot be checked with no DNA. The CDR3 length is 20 residues. CDR3 loop: CASSLRVRGRDNRNTGELFF.

The chain links TRBV18 to TRBJ2-2; the D gene TCRdb calls, TRBD1, cannot be checked with no DNA. The CDR3 loop spans 17 amino acids. Germline CDR1 and CDR2: KGHSH and LQKENI. The CDR3 is CASSPYSGQGNTGELFF.

The V call is TRBV29-1, the J call TRBJ2-2; TCRdb lists TRBD1, though no DNA is available to test this call. The CDR3 totals 15 residues. Germline CDR1 SQVTM, CDR2 ANQGSEA. The CDR3 sequence: CSVAPGALNTGELFF.

This chain joins TRBV24-1 and TRBJ2-1. Germline CDR1 KGHDR, CDR2 SFDVKD. This CDR3 contains 14 residues. CDR3 residues: CATSDPGPSNEQFF.

The V and J genes are TRBV6-1 and TRBJ1-1. The CDR3 sequence is 12 residues long. Germline V gene lookup returns CDR1 MNHNS and CDR2 SASEGT. The CDR3 sequence: CASSASYTEAFF.